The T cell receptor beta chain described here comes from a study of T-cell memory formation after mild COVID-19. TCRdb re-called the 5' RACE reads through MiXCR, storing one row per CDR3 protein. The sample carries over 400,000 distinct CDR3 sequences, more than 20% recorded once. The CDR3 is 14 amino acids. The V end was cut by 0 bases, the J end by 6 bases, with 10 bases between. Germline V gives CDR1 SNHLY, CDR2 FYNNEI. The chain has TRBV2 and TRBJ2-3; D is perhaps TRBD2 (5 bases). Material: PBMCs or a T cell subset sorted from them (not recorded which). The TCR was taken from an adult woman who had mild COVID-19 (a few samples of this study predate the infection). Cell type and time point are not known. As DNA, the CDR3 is TGTGCCAGCAGTGAAGCGCTCGGGATTGATACGCAGTATTTT. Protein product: CASSEALGIDTQYF.